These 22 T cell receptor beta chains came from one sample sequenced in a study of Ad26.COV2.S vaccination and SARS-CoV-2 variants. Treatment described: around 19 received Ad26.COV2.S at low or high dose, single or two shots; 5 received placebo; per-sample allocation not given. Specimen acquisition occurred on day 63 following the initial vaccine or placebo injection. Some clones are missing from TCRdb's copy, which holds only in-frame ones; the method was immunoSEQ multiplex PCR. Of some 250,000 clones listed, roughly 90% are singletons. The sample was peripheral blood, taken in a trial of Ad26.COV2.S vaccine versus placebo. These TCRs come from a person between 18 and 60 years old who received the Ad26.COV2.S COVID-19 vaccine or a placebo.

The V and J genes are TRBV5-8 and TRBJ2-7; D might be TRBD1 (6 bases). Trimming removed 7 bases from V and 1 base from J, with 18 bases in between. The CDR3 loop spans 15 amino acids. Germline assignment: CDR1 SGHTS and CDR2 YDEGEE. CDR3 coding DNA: TGTGCCAGCTCCGAGGGCAGGGGATATTCCTACGAGCAGTACTTC. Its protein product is CASSEGRGYSYEQYF.

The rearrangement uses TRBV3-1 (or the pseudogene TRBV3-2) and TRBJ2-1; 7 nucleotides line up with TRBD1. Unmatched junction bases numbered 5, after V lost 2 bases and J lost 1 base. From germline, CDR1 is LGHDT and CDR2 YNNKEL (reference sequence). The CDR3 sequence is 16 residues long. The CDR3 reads CASSQPTGASYNEQFF. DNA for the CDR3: TGTGCCAGCAGCCAACCCACAGGGGCTTCCTACAATGAGCAGTTCTTC.

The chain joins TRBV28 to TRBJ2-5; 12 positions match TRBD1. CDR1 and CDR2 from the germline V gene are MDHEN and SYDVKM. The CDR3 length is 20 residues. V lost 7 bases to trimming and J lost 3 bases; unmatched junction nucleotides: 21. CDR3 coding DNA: TGTGCCAGCATCACTACCCGGGACAGGGGGCGCAGGGCCTTAAAAGAGACCCAGTACTTC. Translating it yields CASITTRDRGRRALKETQYF.

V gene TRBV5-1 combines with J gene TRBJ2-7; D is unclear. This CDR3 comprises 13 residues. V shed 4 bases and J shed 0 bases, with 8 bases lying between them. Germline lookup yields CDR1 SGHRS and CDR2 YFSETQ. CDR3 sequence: CASSEDGSYEQYF. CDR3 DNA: TGCGCCAGCAGCGAGGACGGCTCCTACGAGCAGTACTTC.

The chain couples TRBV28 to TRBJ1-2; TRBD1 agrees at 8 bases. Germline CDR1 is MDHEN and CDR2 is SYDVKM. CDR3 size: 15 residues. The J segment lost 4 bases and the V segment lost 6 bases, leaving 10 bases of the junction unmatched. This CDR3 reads CASSPRDRLLYGYTF. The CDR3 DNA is TGTGCCAGCAGCCCTAGGGACAGGCTCCTCTATGGCTACACCTTC.

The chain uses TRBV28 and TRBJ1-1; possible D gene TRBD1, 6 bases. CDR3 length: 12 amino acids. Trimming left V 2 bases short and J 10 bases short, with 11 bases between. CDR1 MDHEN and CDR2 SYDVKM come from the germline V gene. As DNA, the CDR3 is TGTGCCAGCAGTTTAGGGGGAGGGGGAGCTTTCTTT. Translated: CASSLGGGGAFF.

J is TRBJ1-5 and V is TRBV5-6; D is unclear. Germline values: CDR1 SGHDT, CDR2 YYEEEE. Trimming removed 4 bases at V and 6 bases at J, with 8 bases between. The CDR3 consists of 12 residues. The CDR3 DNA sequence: TGTGCCAGCAGCAGGTTGGGTCAGCCCCAGCATTTT. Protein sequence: CASSRLGQPQHF.

CDR3 loop: CASSLLAYYEQYF. The CDR3 DNA sequence: TGTGCCAGCAGCTTACTAGCGTACTACGAGCAGTACTTC. This chain links TRBV4-2 with TRBJ2-7, with 7 bases identical to TRBD2. Germline V gives CDR1 LGHNA, CDR2 YNFKEQ. This CDR3 has 13 amino acids. With 5 bases clipped from V and 3 bases from J, the junction kept 4 bases outside the gene matches.

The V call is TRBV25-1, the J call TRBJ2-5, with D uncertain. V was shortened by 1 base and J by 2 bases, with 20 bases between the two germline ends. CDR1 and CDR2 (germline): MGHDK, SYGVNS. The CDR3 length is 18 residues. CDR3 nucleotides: TGTGCCAGCAGTGAATCCCTACGGGTGACGAGTCGACAAGAGACCCAGTACTTC. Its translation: CASSESLRVTSRQETQYF.

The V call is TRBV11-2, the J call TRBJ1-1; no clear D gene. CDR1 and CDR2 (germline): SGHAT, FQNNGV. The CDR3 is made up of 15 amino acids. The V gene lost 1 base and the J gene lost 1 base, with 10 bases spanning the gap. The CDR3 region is CASSLGLVANTEAFF. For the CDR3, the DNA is TGTGCCAGCAGCTTAGGTTTGGTCGCGAACACTGAAGCTTTCTTT.

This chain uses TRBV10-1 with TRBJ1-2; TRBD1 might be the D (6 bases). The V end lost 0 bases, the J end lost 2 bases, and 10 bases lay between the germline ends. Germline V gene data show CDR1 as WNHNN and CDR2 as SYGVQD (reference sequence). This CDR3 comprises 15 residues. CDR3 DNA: TGCGCCAGCAGTGAGTCTGCAGGGGCAAACTATGGCTACACCTTC. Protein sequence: CASSESAGANYGYTF.

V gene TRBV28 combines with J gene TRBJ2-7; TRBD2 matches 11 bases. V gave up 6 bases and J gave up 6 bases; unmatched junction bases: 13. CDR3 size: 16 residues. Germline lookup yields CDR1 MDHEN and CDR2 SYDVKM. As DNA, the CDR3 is TGTGCCAGCAGCTACGGACTAGCGGGTCCCGAAACCGAGCAGTACTTC. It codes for CASSYGLAGPETEQYF.

As DNA, the CDR3 is TGTGCCAGCAGTTCCTACAGGGGGCTTGAAGCTTTCTTT. It translates to CASSSYRGLEAFF. The genes are TRBV5-4 and TRBJ1-1, with 9 bases that match TRBD1. From germline, CDR1 is SGHNT and CDR2 YYREEE (reference sequence). There are 13 residues in the CDR3. V shed 5 bases and J 7 bases; nucleotides not matched to a gene: 6. The variable domain in full, with the rest retrieved from reference TRBV5-4 and TRBJ1-1, is ETGVTQSPTHLIKTRGQQVTLRCSSQSGHNTVSWYQQALGQGPQFIFQYYREEENGRGNFPPRFSGLQFPNYSSELNVNALELDDSALYLCASSSYRGLEAFFGQGTRLTVV.

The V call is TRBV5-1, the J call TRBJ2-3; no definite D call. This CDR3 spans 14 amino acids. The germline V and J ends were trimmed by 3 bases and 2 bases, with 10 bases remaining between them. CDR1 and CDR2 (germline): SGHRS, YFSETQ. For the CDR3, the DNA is TGCGCCAGCAGCTCACATCTCGCCACAGATACGCAGTATTTT. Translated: CASSSHLATDTQYF.

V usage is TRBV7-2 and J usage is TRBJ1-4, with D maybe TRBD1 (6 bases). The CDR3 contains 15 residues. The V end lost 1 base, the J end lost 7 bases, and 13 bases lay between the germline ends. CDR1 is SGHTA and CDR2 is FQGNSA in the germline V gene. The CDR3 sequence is CASSLDQGLSEKLFF. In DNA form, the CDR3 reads TGTGCCAGCAGCTTAGACCAGGGGTTGAGTGAAAAACTGTTTTTT. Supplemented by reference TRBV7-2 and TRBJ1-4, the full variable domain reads GAGVSQSPSNKVTEKGKDVELRCDPISGHTALYWYRQSLGQGLEFLIYFQGNSAPDKSGLPSDRFSAERTGGSVSTLTIQRTQQEDSAVYLCASSLDQGLSEKLFFGSGTQLSVL.

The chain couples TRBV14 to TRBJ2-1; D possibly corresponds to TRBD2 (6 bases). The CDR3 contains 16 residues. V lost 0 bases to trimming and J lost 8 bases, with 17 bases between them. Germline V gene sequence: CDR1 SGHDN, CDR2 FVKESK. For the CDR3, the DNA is TGTGCCAGCAGCCAAGAAGGCGCGGGAATAGGGGATGAGCAGTTCTTC. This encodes CASSQEGAGIGDEQFF.

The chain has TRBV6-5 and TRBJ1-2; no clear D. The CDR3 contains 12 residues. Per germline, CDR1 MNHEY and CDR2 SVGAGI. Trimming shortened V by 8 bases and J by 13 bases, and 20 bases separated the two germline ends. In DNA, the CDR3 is TGTGCCAGCTCCGGGGAAAAATGGCTCTGCACCTTC. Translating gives CASSGEKWLCTF.

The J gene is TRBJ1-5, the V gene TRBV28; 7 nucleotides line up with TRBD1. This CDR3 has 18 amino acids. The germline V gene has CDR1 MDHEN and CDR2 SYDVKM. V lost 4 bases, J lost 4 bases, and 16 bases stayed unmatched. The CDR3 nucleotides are TGTGCCAGCAGTTCGAGTTGGTTTCGGACAGGTTGGAATCAGCCCCAGCATTTT. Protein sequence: CASSSSWFRTGWNQPQHF. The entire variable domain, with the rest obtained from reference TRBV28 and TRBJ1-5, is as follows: DVKVTQSSRYLVKRTGEKVFLECVQDMDHENMFWYRQDPGLGLRLIYFSYDVKMKEKGDIPEGYSVSREKKERFSLILESASTNQTSMYLCASSSSWFRTGWNQPQHFGDGTRLSIL.

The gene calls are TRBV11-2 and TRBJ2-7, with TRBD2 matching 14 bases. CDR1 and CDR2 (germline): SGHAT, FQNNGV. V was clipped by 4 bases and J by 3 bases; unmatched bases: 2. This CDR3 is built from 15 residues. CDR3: CASSSGLAGVYEQYF. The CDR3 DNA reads TGTGCCAGCAGCTCGGGACTAGCGGGGGTCTACGAGCAGTACTTC.

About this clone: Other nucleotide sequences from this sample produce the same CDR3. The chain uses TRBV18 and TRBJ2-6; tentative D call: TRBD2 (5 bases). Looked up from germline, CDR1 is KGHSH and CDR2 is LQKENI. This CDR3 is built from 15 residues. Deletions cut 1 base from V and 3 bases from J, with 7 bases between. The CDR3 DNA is TGTGCCAGCTCACCACAAGGGAGTGGGGCCAACGTCCTGACTTTC. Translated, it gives CASSPQGSGANVLTF.

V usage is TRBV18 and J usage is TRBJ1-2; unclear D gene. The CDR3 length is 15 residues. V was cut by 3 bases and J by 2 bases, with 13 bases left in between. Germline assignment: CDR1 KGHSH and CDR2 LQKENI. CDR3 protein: CASSPLGGKNYGYTF. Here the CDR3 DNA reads TGTGCCAGCTCACCCCTAGGCGGGAAGAACTATGGCTACACCTTC. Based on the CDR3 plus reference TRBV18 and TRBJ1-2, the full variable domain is NAGVMQNPRHLVRRRGQEARLRCSPMKGHSHVYWYRQLPEEGLKFMVYLQKENIIDESGMPKERFSAEFPKEGPSILRIQQVVRGDSAAYFCASSPLGGKNYGYTFGSGTRLTVV.

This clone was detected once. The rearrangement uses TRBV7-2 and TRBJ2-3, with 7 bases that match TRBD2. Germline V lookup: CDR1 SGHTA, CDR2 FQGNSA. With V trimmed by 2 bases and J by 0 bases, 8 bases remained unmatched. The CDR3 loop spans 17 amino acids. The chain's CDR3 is CASSLISGGSSTDTQYF. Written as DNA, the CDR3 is TGTGCCAGCAGCTTAATTTCCGGGGGGAGTAGCACAGATACGCAGTATTTT. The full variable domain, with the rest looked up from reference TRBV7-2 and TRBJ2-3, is GAGVSQSPSNKVTEKGKDVELRCDPISGHTALYWYRQSLGQGLEFLIYFQGNSAPDKSGLPSDRFSAERTGGSVSTLTIQRTQQEDSAVYLCASSLISGGSSTDTQYFGPGTRLTVL.